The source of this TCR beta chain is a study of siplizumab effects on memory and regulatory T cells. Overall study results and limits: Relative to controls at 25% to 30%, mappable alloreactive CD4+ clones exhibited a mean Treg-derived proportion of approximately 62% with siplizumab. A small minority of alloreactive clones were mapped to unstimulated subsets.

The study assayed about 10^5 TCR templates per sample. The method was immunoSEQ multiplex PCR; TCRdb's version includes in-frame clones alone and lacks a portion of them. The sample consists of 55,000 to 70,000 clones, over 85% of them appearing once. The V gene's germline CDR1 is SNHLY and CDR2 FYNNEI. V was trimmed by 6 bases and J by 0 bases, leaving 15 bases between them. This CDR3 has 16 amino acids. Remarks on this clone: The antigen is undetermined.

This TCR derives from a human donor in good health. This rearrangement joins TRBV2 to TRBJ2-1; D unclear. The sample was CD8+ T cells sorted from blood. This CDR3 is CASSQTGLFSYNEQFF. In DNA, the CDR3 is TGTGCCAGCAGCCAAACCGGTCTGTTCTCCTACAATGAGCAGTTCTTC. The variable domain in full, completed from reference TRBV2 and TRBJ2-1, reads EPEVTQTPSHQVTQMGQEVILRCVPISNHLYFYWYRQILGQKVEFLVSFYNNEISEKSEIFDDQFSVERPDGSNFTLKIRSTKLEDSAMYFCASSQTGLFSYNEQFFGPGTRLTVL.